A selection of T cell receptor beta chains follows, all from one sample in a study of identical twins. One entry per CDR3 protein results from TCRdb running MiXCR on the 5' RACE reads. The sample contains 1.5 million to 2 million distinct CDR3 sequences, about 32% of which appear only once. Specimen: cord blood. The receptors originated from a newborn girl in good health. Both conserved end residues are part of each CDR3. The order of the fields is CDR3 protein, CDR3 DNA, clone size, D gene, V gene, J gene. The D gene is left open where the match is weak. Clone size, where shown, is once, few, many, or a class for clones that have expanded.

CDR3aa: CASRPGIQGYYGYTF; CDR3nt: TGTGCCAGCAGACCCGGGATACAAGGCTACTATGGCTACACCTTC; abundance: few; d_gene: .; v_gene: TRBV7-9; j_gene: TRBJ1-2
CDR3aa: CASSILSGGDFSYEQYF; CDR3nt: TGCGCCAGCAGCATTCTAAGCGGGGGGGATTTTTCCTACGAGCAGTACTTC; abundance: few; d_gene: TRBD2; v_gene: TRBV5-1; j_gene: TRBJ2-7
CDR3aa: CASSQETLAGGNNEQFF; CDR3nt: TGTGCCAGCAGCCAAGAGACCCTAGCGGGAGGGAACAATGAGCAGTTCTTC; abundance: .; d_gene: TRBD2; v_gene: TRBV3-1; j_gene: TRBJ2-1
CDR3aa: CASSTSGGQETQYF; CDR3nt: TGTGCCAGCTCCACTAGCGGGGGCCAAGAGACCCAGTACTTC; abundance: many; d_gene: TRBD2; v_gene: TRBV12-3/TRBV12-4; j_gene: TRBJ2-5
CDR3aa: CASSGGTSGGKTYNEQFF; CDR3nt: TGTGCCAGCAGCGGAGGGACTAGCGGGGGGAAGACTTACAATGAGCAGTTCTTC; abundance: few; d_gene: TRBD2; v_gene: TRBV7-9; j_gene: TRBJ2-1
CDR3aa: CSPRRRRSAYEQFF; CDR3nt: TGCAGCCCTAGGCGCCGGCGGTCTGCCTACGAGCAGTTCTTC; abundance: .; d_gene: .; v_gene: TRBV20-1; j_gene: TRBJ2-1
CDR3aa: CASSPTGWGQPQHF; CDR3nt: TGTGCCAGCAGCCCCACAGGGTGGGGTCAGCCCCAGCATTTT; abundance: .; d_gene: .; v_gene: TRBV6-5; j_gene: TRBJ1-5
CDR3aa: CASSPRPGIVLSHGYTF; CDR3nt: TGTGCCAGCAGCCCCCGGCCAGGGATCGTTCTTTCCCATGGCTACACCTTC; abundance: few; d_gene: .; v_gene: TRBV7-9; j_gene: TRBJ1-2
CDR3aa: CASSNPLRQYF; CDR3nt: TGTGCCAGCAGTAACCCCCTGAGGCAGTATTTT; abundance: many; d_gene: .; v_gene: TRBV6-2/TRBV6-3; j_gene: TRBJ2-3
CDR3aa: CASSVAPSGVYEQYF; CDR3nt: TGTGCCAGCAGTGTAGCCCCCAGCGGGGTATACGAGCAGTACTTC; abundance: few; d_gene: TRBD2; v_gene: TRBV2; j_gene: TRBJ2-7
CDR3aa: CASIEFQGNQPQHF; CDR3nt: TGTGCCAGCATCGAATTCCAGGGGAATCAGCCCCAGCATTTT; abundance: .; d_gene: .; v_gene: TRBV6-6; j_gene: TRBJ1-5
CDR3aa: CSARPGRSYNEQFF; CDR3nt: TGCAGTGCCCGACCCGGCAGGTCCTACAATGAGCAGTTCTTC; abundance: .; d_gene: .; v_gene: TRBV20-1; j_gene: TRBJ2-1
CDR3aa: CASSKFWSGDTHYF; CDR3nt: TGTGCCAGTAGTAAATTCTGGAGCGGTGATACGCATTATTTT; abundance: .; d_gene: .; v_gene: TRBV19; j_gene: TRBJ2-3
CDR3aa: CAWSELWNSPLHF; CDR3nt: TGTGCCTGGAGTGAACTATGGAATTCACCCCTCCACTTT; abundance: .; d_gene: .; v_gene: TRBV30; j_gene: TRBJ1-6
CDR3aa: CASSSASLMNTEAFF; CDR3nt: TGCGCCAGCAGCTCGGCGAGCCTTATGAACACTGAAGCTTTCTTT; abundance: .; d_gene: .; v_gene: TRBV5-1; j_gene: TRBJ1-1
CDR3aa: CASSLAMGTSGGGCEQYF; CDR3nt: TGTGCCAGCAGCTTAGCGATGGGGACTAGCGGGGGTGGCTGCGAGCAGTACTTC; abundance: .; d_gene: TRBD2; v_gene: TRBV7-9; j_gene: TRBJ2-7
CDR3aa: CSVEDRDDEKLFF; CDR3nt: TGCAGCGTTGAAGACAGGGACGATGAAAAACTGTTTTTT; abundance: many; d_gene: .; v_gene: TRBV29-1; j_gene: TRBJ1-4
CDR3aa: CASSYLGGSTETQYF; CDR3nt: TGTGCCAGCAGTTACTTGGGCGGTTCCACAGAGACCCAGTACTTC; abundance: once; d_gene: .; v_gene: TRBV6-2/TRBV6-3; j_gene: TRBJ2-5
CDR3aa: CASSQDGTGTSYEQYF; CDR3nt: TGTGCCAGCAGCCAAGATGGGACGGGAACCTCCTACGAGCAGTACTTC; abundance: .; d_gene: .; v_gene: TRBV4-2; j_gene: TRBJ2-7
CDR3aa: CASRPLRADTQYF; CDR3nt: TGTGCCAGCAGGCCCCTCCGTGCAGATACGCAGTATTTT; abundance: .; d_gene: .; v_gene: TRBV2; j_gene: TRBJ2-3
CDR3aa: CSVGSPGIYGYTF; CDR3nt: TGCAGCGTTGGTTCGCCGGGGATCTATGGCTACACCTTC; abundance: few; d_gene: .; v_gene: TRBV29-1; j_gene: TRBJ1-2
CDR3aa: CASSINLAGRYNEQFF; CDR3nt: TGTGCCAGTAGTATTAATCTAGCGGGAAGGTACAATGAGCAGTTCTTC; abundance: .; d_gene: TRBD2; v_gene: TRBV19; j_gene: TRBJ2-1
CDR3aa: CASSPRTSATVQYF; CDR3nt: TGTGCCAGCAGCCCAAGGACTAGCGCGACTGTTCAGTACTTC; abundance: .; d_gene: TRBD2; v_gene: TRBV13; j_gene: TRBJ2-4
CDR3aa: CASSLLVEQGNEQFF; CDR3nt: TGTGCCAGCAGCTTATTAGTGGAACAGGGAAATGAGCAGTTCTTC; abundance: .; d_gene: .; v_gene: TRBV7-6; j_gene: TRBJ2-1
CDR3aa: CASSLGPAGVETQYF; CDR3nt: TGTGCCAGCAGCTTAGGCCCAGCGGGAGTAGAGACCCAGTACTTC; abundance: .; d_gene: TRBD2; v_gene: TRBV11-2; j_gene: TRBJ2-5
CDR3aa: CASSLSASGRRGNKQFF; CDR3nt: TGTGCCAGCAGTTTAAGTGCTAGCGGGAGAAGGGGGAATAAGCAGTTCTTC; abundance: few; d_gene: TRBD2; v_gene: TRBV27; j_gene: TRBJ2-1
CDR3aa: CASGTPGQTYEQYF; CDR3nt: TGCGCCAGCGGGACCCCGGGACAGACCTACGAGCAGTACTTC; abundance: few; d_gene: TRBD1; v_gene: TRBV4-1; j_gene: TRBJ2-7
CDR3aa: CATSRGLTDTQYF; CDR3nt: TGTGCCACCAGCAGGGGTCTCACAGATACGCAGTATTTT; abundance: few; d_gene: .; v_gene: TRBV15; j_gene: TRBJ2-3
CDR3aa: CASSLGELSSYEQYF; CDR3nt: TGTGCCAGCAGCTTAGGGGAACTGAGCTCCTACGAGCAGTACTTC; abundance: .; d_gene: .; v_gene: TRBV7-9; j_gene: TRBJ2-7
CDR3aa: CAASTGGDGKAFF; CDR3nt: TGTGCCGCCTCGACAGGGGGAGACGGGAAAGCTTTCTTT; abundance: few; d_gene: TRBD1; v_gene: TRBV10-3; j_gene: TRBJ1-1
CDR3aa: CASSLLSQGGETQYF; CDR3nt: TGCGCCAGCAGCTTGTTGTCCCAGGGAGGAGAGACCCAGTACTTC; abundance: few; d_gene: .; v_gene: TRBV5-1; j_gene: TRBJ2-5
CDR3aa: CSARGRGTSTDTQYF; CDR3nt: TGCAGTGCTAGGGGGCGGGGGACTAGCACAGATACGCAGTATTTT; abundance: .; d_gene: TRBD2; v_gene: TRBV20-1; j_gene: TRBJ2-3
CDR3aa: CASSAVGQGKTQYF; CDR3nt: TGTGCCAGCAGTGCCGTGGGACAGGGAAAGACCCAGTACTTC; abundance: few; d_gene: TRBD1; v_gene: TRBV6-1; j_gene: TRBJ2-5
CDR3aa: CASSQDLGGRATSTDTQYF; CDR3nt: TGTGCCAGCAGCCAAGATCTCGGCGGGAGGGCCACTAGCACAGATACGCAGTATTTT; abundance: few; d_gene: TRBD2; v_gene: TRBV4-2; j_gene: TRBJ2-3
CDR3aa: CASSPSGTDETDTQYF; CDR3nt: TGTGCCAGCTCACCAAGCGGGACAGACGAGACAGATACGCAGTATTTT; abundance: .; d_gene: .; v_gene: TRBV18; j_gene: TRBJ2-3
CDR3aa: CSASAVKGYFPDTQYF; CDR3nt: TGCAGTGCTAGTGCGGTGAAGGGGTACTTTCCAGATACGCAGTATTTT; abundance: .; d_gene: .; v_gene: TRBV20-1; j_gene: TRBJ2-3
CDR3aa: CSARFSGGAYEQYF; CDR3nt: TGCAGTGCTAGATTTAGCGGGGGGGCCTACGAGCAGTACTTC; abundance: .; d_gene: TRBD2; v_gene: TRBV20-1; j_gene: TRBJ2-7
CDR3aa: CASSLLAGYGYTF; CDR3nt: TGTGCCAGCAGTTTGTTGGCGGGCTATGGCTACACCTTC; abundance: few; d_gene: .; v_gene: TRBV12-3/TRBV12-4; j_gene: TRBJ1-2
CDR3aa: CASGNTYEQFF; CDR3nt: TGTGCCAGCGGAAATACCTACGAGCAGTTCTTC; abundance: .; d_gene: .; v_gene: TRBV25-1; j_gene: TRBJ2-1
CDR3aa: CSAFGQIANYGYTF; CDR3nt: TGCAGTGCTTTCGGACAGATAGCTAACTATGGCTACACCTTC; abundance: few; d_gene: .; v_gene: TRBV20-1; j_gene: TRBJ1-2
CDR3aa: CAISVVQGTYEQYF; CDR3nt: TGTGCCATCAGTGTAGTCCAGGGGACCTACGAGCAGTACTTC; abundance: few; d_gene: .; v_gene: TRBV10-3; j_gene: TRBJ2-7